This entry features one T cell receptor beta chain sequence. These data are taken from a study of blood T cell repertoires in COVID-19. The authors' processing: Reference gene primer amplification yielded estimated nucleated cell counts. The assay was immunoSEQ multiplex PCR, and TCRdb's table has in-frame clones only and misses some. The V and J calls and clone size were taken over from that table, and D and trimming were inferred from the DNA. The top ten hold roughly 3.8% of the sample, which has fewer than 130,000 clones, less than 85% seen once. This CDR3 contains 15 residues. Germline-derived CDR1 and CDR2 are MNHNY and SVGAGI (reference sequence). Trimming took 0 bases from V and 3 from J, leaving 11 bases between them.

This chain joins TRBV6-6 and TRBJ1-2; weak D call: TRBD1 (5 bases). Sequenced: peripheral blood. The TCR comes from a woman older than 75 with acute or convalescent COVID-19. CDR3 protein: CASSYSQGWDYGYTF. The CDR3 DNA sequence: TGTGCCAGCAGTTACTCCCAGGGATGGGACTATGGCTACACCTTC.